The entry below gives a single T cell receptor (beta chain) sequence along with its context. The sample originates from a study of blood T cell repertoires in COVID-19. Across the study: Italy, Spain and the United States were the sources of the convalescent and acute COVID-19 samples. In each case, the material was cDNA or gDNA derived from T cells, B-cell-depleted T cells, or PBMCs.

Within 2 weeks of study entry, exposed participants had contacted a PCR-confirmed or clinician-diagnosed COVID-19 case. Per the original methods: Reference gene primers were amplified, and this amplification served to estimate nucleated cell counts. Measured with immunoSEQ multiplex PCR; TCRdb has only the in-frame clones, and not every one. V and J calls and clone size come straight from that table; D and trimming were deduced from the DNA. The top ten hold 0.8% to 0.9% of the sample, which has 350,000 to 400,000 clones, roughly nine tenths seen once. The CDR3 totals 13 residues. V lost 2 bases and J 2 bases, leaving 6 bases between the germline ends. Germline lookup yields CDR1 WNHNN and CDR2 SYGVQD (reference sequence).

This rearrangement joins TRBV10-1 to TRBJ1-2, with D unclear. Sequencing input: PBMCs or T cells enriched from blood (not recorded which). This clonotype originated in a middle-aged woman who had been exposed to COVID-19. CDR3 in DNA: TGCGCCAGCAGTGAGGACAAGAACTATGGCTACACCTTC. This codes for CASSEDKNYGYTF.